These T cell receptor beta chains were read from a single sample in a study of cytomegalovirus exposure and HLA in healthy donors. Repertoires were generated with immunoSEQ multiplex PCR, while TCRdb's copy carries only in-frame clones and drops some. The sample yields some 190,000 clones, around 85% seen once. Specimen: PBMCs. The source of these receptors is a man younger than 35 in good health and CMV-seronegative. Both conserved end residues are part of each CDR3. The order of the fields is V gene, CDR3 length, J gene, D gene, clone size, CDR3 DNA, CDR3 protein. A D gene is named only where the DNA matches it firmly. Clone size is not always given. Where it is, it says once, few, many or a class for expanded clones.

TRBV7-3	16	TRBJ2-1	TRBD2	NA	TGTGCCAGCAGCATTACTAGCGGCACCTCCTACAATGAGCAGTTCTTC	CASSITSGTSYNEQFF
TRBV4-3	17	TRBJ1-2	TRBD1	few	TGCGCCAGCAGCCAAAACCTTCCCGGGACAGGGTACTATGGCTACACCTTC	CASSQNLPGTGYYGYTF
TRBV9	18	TRBJ1-3	NA	NA	TGTGCCAGCAGCGCCCGGCTTGGGAGTTCCGTCTCTGGAAACACCATATATTTT	CASSARLGSSVSGNTIYF
TRBV10-3	19	TRBJ2-3	TRBD2	NA	TGTGCCATCAGTGAGCTCTTAGAATGGGCGGGAGGGCCGACAGATACGCAGTATTTT	CAISELLEWAGGPTDTQYF
TRBV7-2	17	TRBJ2-5	TRBD2	few	TGCGCCAGCAGCCAAGGCTCTTCTAGCGGGGGAGCGGAGACCCAGTACTTC	CASSQGSSSGGAETQYF
TRBV6-1	14	TRBJ2-3	TRBD1	NA	TGTGCCAGCAGTGAATACAGGGGGACAGATACGCAGTATTTT	CASSEYRGTDTQYF
TRBV15	18	TRBJ1-1	NA	once	TGTGCCACCAGCAGAGACCGCGGGGGCGGACGGAAGGACACTGAAGCTTTCTTT	CATSRDRGGGRKDTEAFF
TRBV18	14	TRBJ1-1	NA	NA	TGTGCCAGCTCCCCGGGGAGCCAACAGGGTGAAGCTTTCTTT	CASSPGSQQGEAFF
TRBV12-2	18	TRBJ1-3	NA	NA	TGTGCAAGTCGCTTAGTGTGGCAGGTCCCGAGCTCTGGAAACACCATATATTTT	CASRLVWQVPSSGNTIYF
TRBV28	15	TRBJ1-4	NA	NA	TGTGCCAGCAGTTTACAGTGGCAGTCTAATGAAAAACTGTTTTTT	CASSLQWQSNEKLFF
TRBV5-1	15	TRBJ1-4	TRBD1	NA	TGCGCCAGCAGCTACGGCAGGGGGCCGAATGAAAAACTGTTTTTT	CASSYGRGPNEKLFF
TRBV14	17	TRBJ1-2	NA	NA	TGTGCCAGCAGCCAAGATCTGGTGCCGGGTATGGGTGGTGGCTACACCTTC	CASSQDLVPGMGGGYTF
TRBV7-9	13	TRBJ2-7	TRBD1	NA	TGTTCCAGCAGCTTAAAGGGACAGTACGAGCAGTACTTC	CSSSLKGQYEQYF
TRBV5-1	18	TRBJ2-2	TRBD2	NA	TGCGCCAGCAGCAGAGGACTAGCGGGGGGGCCGGACACCGGGGAGCTGTTTTTT	CASSRGLAGGPDTGELFF
TRBV4-3	13	TRBJ2-5	NA	NA	TGCGCCAGCAGCCAGACTTCTTCGGAGACCCAGTACTTC	CASSQTSSETQYF
TRBV7-9	12	TRBJ2-3	NA	NA	TGTGCCAGCAGCCCACAAACAGATACGCAGTATTTT	CASSPQTDTQYF
TRBV15	15	TRBJ2-1	TRBD2	NA	TGTGCCACCAGCAGAGGACTAGCGGGGGGGGTTGAGCAGTTCTTC	CATSRGLAGGVEQFF
TRBV4-3	17	TRBJ1-3	NA	NA	TGCGCCAGCAGCCAAGGTGGCACAGCTTACTCTGGAAACACCATATATTTT	CASSQGGTAYSGNTIYF